A single sample is the source of the 27 T cell receptor beta chains below, sequenced in a study of CD8 T cells in ankylosing spondylitis. Using its own MiXCR run on the 5' RACE reads, TCRdb lists one record per CDR3 protein. This table holds some 52,000 distinct CDR3 sequences, about 7% found once. The sequenced sample was blood, either unsorted or a sorted T cell fraction (not recorded which). The origin of the receptors is a female donor with ankylosing spondylitis or in good health (not recorded which).

The table lists this clonotype with many counts. The V gene is TRBV4-1, the J gene TRBJ1-3, with TRBD1 matching over 11 bases. CDR1 and CDR2 from the germline V gene are MGHRA and YSYEKL. V gave up 4 bases and J gave up 8 bases; unmatched junction bases: 19. This CDR3 is built from 19 residues. CDR3 residues: CASSPIISTDRGQRDTIYF. The CDR3 DNA is TGCGCCAGCAGCCCGATAATCTCAACGGACAGGGGGCAGAGGGACACCATATATTTT.

This clonotype was recorded at least ten times. V gene TRBV6-5 combines with J gene TRBJ1-2; D is uncertain. The CDR3 covers 15 residues. With 0 bases removed from V and 2 bases from J, the gap between germline ends came to 10 bases. In germline, CDR1 is MNHEY, CDR2 SVGAGI. CDR3 sequence (DNA): TGTGCCAGCAGTTACTCGGGCAACCTCAACTATGGCTACACCTTC. Residues: CASSYSGNLNYGYTF.

This clonotype was recorded at least ten times. CDR3 DNA: TGCGCCAGCAGCCAGATAGCGGGCACGATAGATACGCAGTATTTT. Residues: CASSQIAGTIDTQYF. This chain uses TRBV4-1 with TRBJ2-3; the match to TRBD2 covers 7 bases. The trim removed 3 bases at V and 5 bases at J, leaving 8 bases unmatched. This CDR3 is built from 15 residues. From germline, CDR1 is MGHRA and CDR2 YSYEKL.

There are many counts of this clonotype. The chain is built from TRBV5-1 and TRBJ2-2; possible D gene TRBD2, 6 bases. Germline V CDR1 and CDR2: SGHRS, YFSETQ. This CDR3 spans 13 amino acids. With 6 bases removed from V and 1 base from J, the gap between germline ends came to 7 bases. The DNA for the CDR3 is TGCGCCAGCAACGGGGGGAACACCGGGGAGCTGTTTTTT. Encoded protein: CASNGGNTGELFF. Using reference TRBV5-1 and TRBJ2-2 for the parts outside the CDR3, the full variable domain is KAGVTQTPRYLIKTRGQQVTLSCSPISGHRSVSWYQQTPGQGLQFLFEYFSETQRNKGNFPGRFSGRQFSNSRSEMNVSTLELGDSALYLCASNGGNTGELFFGEGSRLTVL.

This clonotype has a count of ten or more. Here the CDR3 DNA reads TGCAGCGTTGCCATCGACCTGAACACTGAAGCTTTCTTT. Translation gives CSVAIDLNTEAFF. This chain uses TRBV29-1 with TRBJ1-1; D not certain. The V gene lost 4 bases and the J gene lost 0 bases, with 9 bases spanning the gap. CDR1 is SQVTM and CDR2 is ANQGSEA in the germline V gene. The CDR3 is 13 amino acids.

The table lists this clonotype with many counts. V is TRBV3-1 and J is TRBJ1-1; possible D gene TRBD1, 5 bases. CDR3 length: 15 residues. The germline V gene has CDR1 LGHDT and CDR2 YNNKEL (reference sequence). The V end lost 3 bases, the J end lost 4 bases, and 15 bases lay between the germline ends. The CDR3 sequence: CASSQSWGLSTEAFF. In DNA, the CDR3 is TGTGCCAGCAGCCAGAGCTGGGGACTAAGCACTGAAGCTTTCTTT.

This clonotype was observed many times. The V call is TRBV6-2 or TRBV6-3, the J call TRBJ1-5; D possibly corresponds to TRBD1 (5 bases). CDR3 length: 13 residues. Germline-derived CDR1 and CDR2 are MNHEY and SVGEGT. V dropped 6 bases and J dropped 1 base, with 7 bases sitting between them. The CDR3, as DNA: TGTGCCAGCAGAAGGGACAGCAATCAGCCCCAGCATTTT. Amino acid sequence: CASRRDSNQPQHF.

This clonotype appeared many times. The rearrangement uses TRBV20-1 and TRBJ1-1; 11 positions match TRBD1. This CDR3 has 15 amino acids. The germline gives CDR1 DFQATT, CDR2 SNEGSKA (reference sequence). V trimming: 3 bases; J trimming: 4 bases; junction bases outside the gene matches: 7. The CDR3 protein is CSARGQGVARTEAFF. The DNA of the CDR3 is TGCAGTGCTAGGGGACAGGGGGTAGCGCGCACTGAAGCTTTCTTT.

The genes are TRBV6-4 and TRBJ1-1; 7 bases are a match to TRBD1. Germline assignment: CDR1 MRHNA and CDR2 SNTAGT. V lost 6 bases, J lost 5 bases, and 9 bases stayed unmatched. The CDR3 has 14 amino acids. The CDR3 here is CASRTGFKSTEAFF. The DNA of the CDR3 is TGTGCCAGCAGGACAGGGTTTAAATCAACTGAAGCTTTCTTT.

The table lists this clonotype with many counts. This rearrangement joins TRBV20-1 to TRBJ2-1; the D gene is possibly TRBD1 (5 bases). V lost 6 bases, J lost 5 bases, and 17 bases lay in between. Germline CDR1 reads DFQATT; CDR2 reads SNEGSKA (reference sequence). The CDR3 spans 14 residues. CDR3 in amino acids: CSAPQWAGNNEQFF. The CDR3 nucleotides read TGCAGTGCGCCACAATGGGCAGGGAACAATGAGCAGTTCTTC.

This clonotype was seen a handful of times. V is TRBV7-9 and J is TRBJ2-1; 7 positions agree with TRBD2. This CDR3 has 13 residues. From germline, CDR1 is SEHNR and CDR2 FQNEAQ (reference sequence). V lost 1 base, J lost 7 bases, and 1 base stayed unmatched. This CDR3 is CASSLGGGNEQFF. The CDR3 bases are TGTGCCAGCAGCTTAGGGGGAGGGAATGAGCAGTTCTTC.

This clonotype has at least ten counts. The chain employs TRBV5-4 and TRBJ2-3, with TRBD2 matching over 9 bases. With V trimmed by 2 bases and J by 1 base, 5 bases remained unmatched. Germline CDR1 reads SGHNT; CDR2 reads YYREEE (reference sequence). The CDR3 runs to 16 residues. CDR3 amino acids: CASSLGLALGTDTQYF. The CDR3 DNA reads as TGTGCCAGCAGCTTAGGACTAGCGCTGGGCACAGATACGCAGTATTTT. Together with reference TRBV5-4 and TRBJ2-3, the CDR3 gives the full variable domain: ETGVTQSPTHLIKTRGQQVTLRCSSQSGHNTVSWYQQALGQGPQFIFQYYREEENGRGNFPPRFSGLQFPNYSSELNVNALELDDSALYLCASSLGLALGTDTQYFGPGTRLTVL.

This clonotype was seen a handful of times. This rearrangement joins TRBV12-3 or TRBV12-4 to TRBJ2-5; tentatively, D is TRBD1 (6 bases). The V gene lost 4 bases and the J gene lost 5 bases, with 14 bases spanning the gap. The CDR3 is 14 residues long. CDR3 sequence reads: CASSSRQGLETQYF. Here the CDR3 DNA reads TGTGCCAGCAGTTCACGCCAGGGGTTGGAGACCCAGTACTTC.

This clonotype was seen a few times. The V gene is TRBV7-2, the J gene TRBJ1-2, with 7 bases lining up with TRBD1. CDR1 is SGHTA, CDR2 FQGNSA, per germline. The CDR3 runs to 15 residues. With V trimmed by 0 bases and J by 6 bases, 7 bases remained unmatched. This chain's CDR3 is CASSLAATGQNGYTF. The CDR3 region has the DNA TGTGCCAGCAGCTTAGCGGCGACAGGGCAAAATGGCTACACCTTC.

This clonotype came up many times. This sequence joins TRBV29-1 and TRBJ2-3; 9 bases fit TRBD1. The CDR3 contains 14 residues. In germline, CDR1 is SQVTM, CDR2 ANQGSEA. The V segment lost 7 bases and the J segment 6 bases; nucleotides outside the gene matches: 11. The CDR3 nucleotides read TGCAGCGGGGAACCGGGACAGGGAACCGATACGCAGTATTTT. Protein: CSGEPGQGTDTQYF.

This clonotype occurred many times. This chain uses TRBV28 with TRBJ1-2; TRBD1 matches at 8 bases. The CDR3 is made up of 15 amino acids. Germline CDR1 is MDHEN and CDR2 is SYDVKM. The junction had 7 bases not matched to a gene; V was cut back by 3 bases and J by 4 bases. The CDR3 coding sequence is TGTGCCAGCAGTTTGCCCGGGACAGGAGTCTATGGCTACACCTTC. As protein: CASSLPGTGVYGYTF.

This clonotype was seen ten or more times. V gene TRBV20-1 combines with J gene TRBJ1-5, with D perhaps matching TRBD1 (6 bases). Germline CDR1 reads DFQATT; CDR2 reads SNEGSKA (reference sequence). V was pared by 2 bases and J by 6 bases, with 20 bases between. The CDR3 is 16 residues long. CDR3 sequence: CSARPRGSINTQPQHF. DNA of the CDR3: TGCAGTGCTAGACCCAGGGGTTCTATAAACACTCAGCCCCAGCATTTT.

This clonotype has a count of ten or more. This chain joins TRBV5-1 and TRBJ2-3; no firm D call. Germline values: CDR1 SGHRS, CDR2 YFSETQ. This CDR3 region has 13 residues. V shed 2 bases and J shed 4 bases, with 8 bases lying between them. DNA of the CDR3: TGCGCCAGCAGCTTTGTAACGCCAGATACGCAGTATTTT. Translating gives CASSFVTPDTQYF.

This clonotype was found many times. V and J are TRBV20-1 and TRBJ2-7; 9 nucleotides agree with TRBD1. CDR3 size: 15 residues. Germline V gives CDR1 DFQATT, CDR2 SNEGSKA (reference sequence). Losses at the gene ends were 5 bases for V and 0 bases for J; bases not matched to a gene: 8. DNA of the CDR3: TGCAGTGCTCCTACAGGGGGCTGGGGCTCCTACGAGCAGTACTTC. This gives the protein CSAPTGGWGSYEQYF.

This clonotype has ten or more counts. The V call is TRBV5-1, the J call TRBJ1-2; D gene unclear. Germline assignment: CDR1 SGHRS and CDR2 YFSETQ. The CDR3 totals 15 residues. V lost 1 base and J lost 8, with 18 bases in between. The CDR3 DNA follows: TGCGCCAGCAGCTTGTCTACGGAGGTATTCGACGGCTACACCTTC. It is translated as CASSLSTEVFDGYTF.

This clonotype was recorded a few times. The chain links TRBV9 to TRBJ2-1; 9 bases map to TRBD1. Germline V CDR1 and CDR2: SGDLS, YYNGEE. The V segment lost 4 bases and the J segment 8 bases; nucleotides outside the gene matches: 7. The CDR3 is 14 amino acids. CDR3 amino acids: CASSPNRGRDEQFF. The CDR3 DNA follows: TGTGCCAGCAGCCCAAACAGGGGGCGGGATGAGCAGTTCTTC.

The chain has TRBV6-1 and TRBJ2-2; TRBD2 might be the D (7 bases). Deletions cut 2 bases from V and 6 bases from J, with 13 bases between. The CDR3 extends over 15 amino acids. CDR1 MNHNS and CDR2 SASEGT come from the germline V gene. The CDR3 loop reads CASSETAGAPGELFF. The CDR3 DNA sequence: TGTGCCAGCAGTGAAACTGCGGGGGCCCCCGGGGAGCTGTTTTTT.

This clonotype occurred many times. The chain joins TRBV6-1 to TRBJ1-1, with a tentative D call TRBD1 (5 bases). V lost 6 bases and J 3 bases, leaving 14 bases between the germline ends. There are 14 residues in the CDR3. Germline CDR1 MNHNS, CDR2 SASEGT. The chain's CDR3 is CASRADSAYTEAFF. The DNA for the CDR3 is TGTGCCAGCAGAGCCGACAGCGCCTACACTGAAGCTTTCTTT.

This clonotype was observed at least ten times. The chain links TRBV20-1 to TRBJ2-1; D gene ambiguous. Germline V gene lookup returns CDR1 DFQATT and CDR2 SNEGSKA (reference sequence). The CDR3 sequence is 14 residues long. V dropped 6 bases and J dropped 2 bases, with 14 bases sitting between them. The CDR3 nucleotides are TGCAGTGCCCCTCCCTCCGGTCCCTACAATGAGCAGTTCTTC. Amino acids: CSAPPSGPYNEQFF.

This clonotype was detected ten times or more. This chain joins TRBV20-1 and TRBJ1-6, with 11 bases lining up with TRBD1. The germline V gene encodes CDR1 DFQATT and CDR2 SNEGSKA (reference sequence). This CDR3 is built from 15 residues. V lost 6 bases, J lost 3 bases, and 4 bases stayed unmatched. The CDR3 protein is CSAGGTGGYNSPLHF. CDR3 sequence (DNA): TGCAGTGCCGGGGGGACAGGGGGCTATAATTCACCCCTCCACTTT.

This chain uses TRBV7-2 with TRBJ1-6; D possibly corresponds to TRBD1 (5 bases). CDR3 length: 17 residues. Germline loops: CDR1 SGHTA, CDR2 FQGNSA. Deletions cut 5 bases from V and 0 bases from J, with 14 bases between. CDR3 in amino acids: CASSRDLQSSYNSPLHF. The CDR3 DNA reads as TGTGCCAGCAGCCGGGACCTCCAAAGCTCCTATAATTCACCCCTCCACTTT.

This clonotype was observed many times. The J gene is TRBJ2-1, the V gene TRBV4-2; TRBD2 might be the D (6 bases). V lost 3 bases, J lost 3 bases, and 15 bases lay in between. Germline CDR1 is LGHNA and CDR2 is YNFKEQ. The CDR3 is made up of 16 amino acids. CDR3 DNA sequence: TGTGCCAGCAGCCACCCTAGCGCCTCGGTCTACAATGAGCAGTTCTTC. Its translation is CASSHPSASVYNEQFF.